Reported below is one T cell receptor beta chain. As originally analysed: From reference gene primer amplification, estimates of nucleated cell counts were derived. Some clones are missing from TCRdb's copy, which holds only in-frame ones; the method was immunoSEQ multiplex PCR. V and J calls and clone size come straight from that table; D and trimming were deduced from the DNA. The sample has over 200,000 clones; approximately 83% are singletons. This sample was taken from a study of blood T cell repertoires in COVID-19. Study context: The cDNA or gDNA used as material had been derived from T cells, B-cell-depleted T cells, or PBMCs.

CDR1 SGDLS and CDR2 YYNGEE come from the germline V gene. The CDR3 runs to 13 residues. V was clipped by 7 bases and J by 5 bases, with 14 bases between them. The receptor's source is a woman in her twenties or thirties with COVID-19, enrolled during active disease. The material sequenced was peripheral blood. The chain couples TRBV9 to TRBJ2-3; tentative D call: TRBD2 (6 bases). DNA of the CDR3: TGTGCCAGCGGCCGTAGCGGTGGAGATACGCAGTATTTT. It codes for CASGRSGGDTQYF. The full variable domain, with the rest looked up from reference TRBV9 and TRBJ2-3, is DSGVTQTPKHLITATGQRVTLRCSPRSGDLSVYWYQQSLDQGLQFLIQYYNGEERAKGNILERFSAQQFPDLHSELNLSSLELGDSALYFCASGRSGGDTQYFGPGTRLTVL.